This T cell receptor beta chain originates from a study of graft-versus-host responses after intestinal transplantation. This CDR3 contains 13 residues. Trimming removed 2 bases at V and 9 bases at J, with 11 bases between. Germline V gives CDR1 SEHNR, CDR2 FQNEAQ (reference sequence). Clones were sequenced by immunoSEQ multiplex PCR, and TCRdb holds only the in-frame ones, with some missing. The sample carries about 9,900 clones, around 94% recorded once. Sequences were derived from PBMCs, sampled 8 days after intestinal transplant. This sequence was found in a human patient who received an intestinal transplant, so some T cells may come from the graft donor. The chain is built from TRBV7-9 and TRBJ2-1; D uncertain. CDR3 region: CASSLFGNTEQFF. The CDR3 DNA is TGTGCCAGCAGCTTATTCGGTAACACTGAGCAGTTCTTC. Full variable domain (rest looked up from reference TRBV7-9 and TRBJ2-1): DTGVSQNPRHKITKRGQNVTFRCDPISEHNRLYWYRQTLGQGPEFLTYFQNEAQLEKSRLLSDRFSAERPKGSFSTLEIQRTEQGDSAMYLCASSLFGNTEQFFGPGTRLTVL.